This entry lists 26 T cell receptor beta chains sequenced from one sample in a study of blood T cell repertoires in COVID-19. The data were produced by immunoSEQ multiplex PCR, yet TCRdb's version contains in-frame clones alone and is incomplete. The table includes roughly 230,000 clones, more than 65% detected once. The material sequenced was peripheral blood. The receptors were gathered from a man aged 45-65 years with active or convalescent COVID-19.

The rearrangement joins TRBV6-5 to TRBJ2-2; 9 bases align to TRBD1. The CDR3 has 15 residues. V was clipped by 6 bases and J by 4 bases; unmatched bases: 6. CDR1 MNHEY and CDR2 SVGAGI come from the germline V gene. In DNA, the CDR3 is TGTGCCAGCAGACTAGGGACAGGGAGCACCGGGGAGCTGTTTTTT. It codes for CASRLGTGSTGELFF.

The chain uses TRBV7-6 and TRBJ2-3, with a weak D call TRBD1 (7 bases). Germline values: CDR1 SGHVS, CDR2 FNYEAQ. This CDR3 comprises 16 residues. Trimming stripped 5 bases from V and 1 base from J, with 16 bases between. Written as DNA, the CDR3 is TGTGCCAGCAGCCCTCGCGGAGGGACAGGCACAGATACGCAGTATTTT. Translation: CASSPRGGTGTDTQYF.

The chain links TRBV2 to TRBJ1-2; D call uncertain. The V end lost 6 bases, the J end lost 3 bases, and 11 bases lay between the germline ends. CDR1 and CDR2 from the germline V gene are SNHLY and FYNNEI. CDR3 size: 13 residues. CDR3 residues: CASRLRLDYGYTF. CDR3 sequence (DNA): TGTGCCAGCAGGCTCAGGTTGGACTATGGCTACACCTTC.

A few counts support this clone. V and J are TRBV3-1 (or the pseudogene TRBV3-2) and TRBJ2-7; a possible D gene is TRBD1 (5 bases). The V end lost 2 bases, the J end lost 2 bases, and 7 bases lay between the germline ends. Germline V lookup: CDR1 LGHDT, CDR2 YNNKEL (reference sequence). The CDR3 consists of 13 residues. The CDR3 reads CASSQLGPYEQYF. For the CDR3, the DNA is TGTGCCAGCAGCCAATTGGGGCCCTACGAGCAGTACTTC.

V and J are TRBV19 and TRBJ2-2, with TRBD1 identical over 8 bases. J gave up 6 bases and V 8 bases, and 5 bases lay outside the gene matches. Per the germline V gene, CDR1 is LNHDA and CDR2 is SQIVND (reference sequence). This CDR3 is 13 amino acids long. The CDR3 DNA follows: TGTGCCAGTGGGGACAGGTTCGCCGGGGAGCTGTTTTTT. Its protein product is CASGDRFAGELFF.

The chain joins TRBV2 to TRBJ1-5; 8 bases are shared with TRBD1. The J segment lost 5 bases and the V segment lost 11 bases, leaving 8 bases of the junction unmatched. CDR1 SNHLY and CDR2 FYNNEI come from the germline V gene. The CDR3 totals 13 residues. CDR3 protein: CAYGTGIDQPQHF. CDR3 nucleotide sequence: TGTGCCTACGGGACAGGAATAGATCAGCCCCAGCATTTT.

The CDR3 DNA sequence: TGCGCCAGCAGCTTGTTCGGGGGACCGGGGGAGCTGTTTTTT. Translation gives CASSLFGGPGELFF. This chain links TRBV5-1 with TRBJ2-2; TRBD2 is a possible D gene (6 bases). The CDR3 extends over 14 amino acids. Trimming shortened V by 1 base and J by 8 bases, and 12 bases separated the two germline ends. Germline CDR1 is SGHRS and CDR2 is YFSETQ. The full variable domain, in which reference TRBV5-1 and TRBJ2-2 provide the parts outside the CDR3, is KAGVTQTPRYLIKTRGQQVTLSCSPISGHRSVSWYQQTPGQGLQFLFEYFSETQRNKGNFPGRFSGRQFSNSRSEMNVSTLELGDSALYLCASSLFGGPGELFFGEGSRLTVL.

The chain has TRBV19 and TRBJ2-7, with D possibly matching TRBD1 (6 bases). The CDR3 runs to 14 residues. Trimming cost V 6 bases and J 1 base, with 13 bases left between them. Germline V lookup: CDR1 LNHDA, CDR2 SQIVND (reference sequence). The CDR3 DNA sequence: TGTGCCAGTAGCCCCGTGACAGGATCCTACGAGCAGTACTTC. It translates to CASSPVTGSYEQYF.

This clone is a singleton in its sample. This chain links TRBV3-1 (or the pseudogene TRBV3-2) with TRBJ2-3, with 14 bases fitting TRBD2. CDR1 LGHDT and CDR2 YNNKEL come from the germline V gene (reference sequence). The CDR3 spans 16 residues. The V segment lost 5 bases and the J segment 1 base; nucleotides outside the gene matches: 2. CDR3 nucleotides: TGTGCCAGCAGCGGGACTAGCGGGGGCGGCACAGATACGCAGTATTTT. This encodes CASSGTSGGGTDTQYF.

This clone was seen once. The rearrangement links TRBV30 to TRBJ1-5; D remains unclear. CDR1 and CDR2 (germline): GTSNPN, SVGIG (reference sequence). The CDR3 totals 14 residues. Trimming removed 1 base from V and 2 bases from J, with 9 bases in between. CDR3 in amino acids: CAWSAGLGNQPQHF. CDR3 in DNA: TGTGCCTGGAGTGCCGGGTTGGGCAATCAGCCCCAGCATTTT.

The V gene is TRBV6-5, the J gene TRBJ1-3; D is perhaps TRBD1 (5 bases). Deletions cut 8 bases from V and 0 bases from J, with 14 bases between. Germline assignment: CDR1 MNHEY and CDR2 SVGAGI. The CDR3 extends over 15 amino acids. CDR3 bases: TGTGCCAGCCGGGGAGGGGTTGGCTCTGGAAACACCATATATTTT. Encoded protein: CASRGGVGSGNTIYF.

The rearrangement links TRBV5-1 to TRBJ1-5, with D perhaps matching TRBD1 (6 bases). Germline CDR1 SGHRS, CDR2 YFSETQ. V was trimmed by 4 bases and J by 4 bases, leaving 15 bases between them. This CDR3 region has 15 residues. The CDR3 DNA reads TGCGCCAGCAGCCTGGACAGCAGCCAAAATCAGCCCCAGCATTTT. As protein: CASSLDSSQNQPQHF.

This chain uses TRBV13 with TRBJ2-1; D unresolved. Germline values: CDR1 PRHDT, CDR2 FYEKMQ (reference sequence). The CDR3 consists of 15 residues. The V and J ends lost 5 bases and 4 bases respectively, with 15 bases between them. The CDR3 spells CASSALSHGYNEQFF. The DNA of the CDR3 is TGTGCCAGCAGCGCTCTGTCACACGGGTACAATGAGCAGTTCTTC.

The chain couples TRBV24-1 to TRBJ2-3; TRBD1 matches at 7 bases. Germline V lookup: CDR1 KGHDR, CDR2 SFDVKD. J gave up 0 bases and V 4 bases, and 9 bases lay outside the gene matches. This CDR3 comprises 17 residues. The CDR3, as DNA: TGTGCCACCAGTGACCGGGACAGAACTTCTAGCACAGATACGCAGTATTTT. Amino acid sequence: CATSDRDRTSSTDTQYF.

The V and J genes are TRBV28 and TRBJ2-3; D might be TRBD1 (6 bases). This CDR3 is built from 17 residues. V was pared by 3 bases and J by 6 bases, with 22 bases between. Germline V gene lookup returns CDR1 MDHEN and CDR2 SYDVKM. CDR3 sequence reads: CASSFPQGRKRMDTQYF. As DNA, the CDR3 is TGTGCCAGCAGTTTTCCCCAGGGGCGGAAGAGGATGGATACGCAGTATTTT.

The V call is TRBV20-1, the J call TRBJ1-2, with TRBD1 matching 10 bases. The germline gives CDR1 DFQATT, CDR2 SNEGSKA (reference sequence). The CDR3 has 15 residues. The J segment lost 4 bases and the V segment lost 3 bases, leaving 8 bases of the junction unmatched. The CDR3: CSASFRDRGFYGYTF. CDR3 coding DNA: TGCAGTGCTAGTTTCCGGGACAGGGGCTTCTATGGCTACACCTTC.

The chain uses TRBV10-3 and TRBJ1-6, with D tentatively TRBD1 (6 bases). Trimming removed 4 bases from V and 8 bases from J, with 18 bases in between. The CDR3 contains 16 residues. Germline V lookup: CDR1 ENHRY, CDR2 SYGVKD. The CDR3 nucleotides are TGTGCCATCAGTGGGTCCGGGGGGCATGTTGATTCACCCCTCCACTTT. Protein: CAISGSGGHVDSPLHF.

The V gene is TRBV30, the J gene TRBJ1-5, with 10 bases fitting TRBD1. The CDR3 contains 14 residues. The V gene end was trimmed by 3 bases and the J gene end by 5 bases; junction bases not matched to a gene: 4. CDR1 and CDR2 from the germline V gene are GTSNPN and SVGIG (reference sequence). The CDR3 loop is CAWSLGTGDQPQHF. For the CDR3, the DNA is TGTGCCTGGAGCTTAGGGACAGGGGATCAGCCCCAGCATTTT.

This rearrangement joins TRBV28 to TRBJ1-5; D is unresolved. The CDR3 is made up of 15 amino acids. With 2 bases removed from V and 0 bases from J, the gap between germline ends came to 8 bases. Germline loops: CDR1 MDHEN, CDR2 SYDVKM. The CDR3 nucleotides read TGTGCCAGCAGTTTAATCGGTGGTAGCAATCAGCCCCAGCATTTT. Protein product: CASSLIGGSNQPQHF.

V is TRBV30 and J is TRBJ1-6; tentative D call: TRBD1 (5 bases). This CDR3 has 15 residues. The V gene's germline CDR1 is GTSNPN and CDR2 SVGIG (reference sequence). V lost 0 bases and J 6 bases, leaving 12 bases between the germline ends. The CDR3 DNA follows: TGTGCCTGGAGTGTACCGTGGGGCGTTAATTCACCCCTCCACTTT. It codes for CAWSVPWGVNSPLHF.

The rearrangement uses TRBV30 and TRBJ2-7, with 7 bases matching TRBD1. The trim removed 4 bases at V and 2 bases at J, leaving 2 bases unmatched. The CDR3 runs 12 residues. CDR1 and CDR2 (germline): GTSNPN, SVGIG (reference sequence). Here the CDR3 DNA reads TGTGCCTGGATGACAGGGACCTACGAGCAGTACTTC. Translation gives CAWMTGTYEQYF.

This clone was seen more than once but under ten times. This rearrangement joins TRBV28 to TRBJ2-1; 7 bases are shared with TRBD2. CDR1 is MDHEN, CDR2 SYDVKM, per germline. The ends lost 7 bases at V and 2 bases at J; junction bases unmatched: 8. The CDR3 totals 15 residues. This CDR3 is CASTPRGLTYNEQFF. The CDR3 DNA sequence: TGTGCCAGCACTCCGCGGGGGTTAACCTACAATGAGCAGTTCTTC.

This clone was detected only once. The chain couples TRBV4-1 to TRBJ1-1, with D uncertain. CDR1 MGHRA and CDR2 YSYEKL come from the germline V gene. The V gene lost 1 base and the J gene lost 5 bases, with 17 bases spanning the gap. This CDR3 contains 16 residues. The CDR3 sequence is CASSQVPARGGTEAFF. The CDR3, as DNA: TGCGCCAGCAGCCAAGTCCCGGCCCGGGGAGGTACTGAAGCTTTCTTT.

This sequence joins TRBV3-1 (or the pseudogene TRBV3-2) and TRBJ2-3; 10 positions agree with TRBD1. The CDR3 runs 16 residues. Germline V gene lookup returns CDR1 LGHDT and CDR2 YNNKEL (reference sequence). Trimming at V came to 4 bases and at J to 2 bases, leaving 6 bases not matched to a gene. CDR3 sequence reads: CASSLTGTGATDTQYF. In nucleotides, the CDR3 is TGTGCCAGCAGCCTGACCGGGACAGGGGCCACAGATACGCAGTATTTT.

The chain joins TRBV19 to TRBJ2-2, with D perhaps matching TRBD2 (6 bases). With 8 bases removed from V and 0 bases from J, the gap between germline ends came to 10 bases. CDR1 is LNHDA and CDR2 is SQIVND in the germline V gene (reference sequence). The CDR3 contains 14 residues. CDR3 sequence (DNA): TGTGCCAGTGCGGGACTTACGAACACCGGGGAGCTGTTTTTT. Residues: CASAGLTNTGELFF.

V gene TRBV16 combines with J gene TRBJ2-7, with 10 positions matching TRBD1. Germline assignment: CDR1 KGHSY and CDR2 FQNENV. This CDR3 is built from 15 residues. V shed 4 bases, J shed 4 bases, and the junction held 7 bases outside the gene matches. The DNA of the CDR3 is TGTGCCAGCAGCCCCCCGGGACAGGGGTTTTACGAGCAGTACTTC. This encodes CASSPPGQGFYEQYF.